The 16 T cell receptor beta chains reported below all come from one sample, sequenced in a study of early T cells in non-severe SARS-CoV-2 infection. TCRdb independently ran MiXCR on the 5' RACE reads; one entry per CDR3 protein. This table has tens of thousands of distinct CDR3 sequences, 9.5% to 15% appearing once. Here the sequenced sample was whole blood, taken at baseline. The receptors originated from an adult who was a healthcare worker with PCR-confirmed SARS-CoV-2 infection or an uninfected control (not recorded which).

This clonotype was detected many times. The chain employs TRBV5-8 and TRBJ1-2, with D unresolved. Trimming took off 1 base at V and 0 bases at J, with 10 bases between the two ends. Germline assignment: CDR1 SGHTS and CDR2 YDEGEE. The CDR3 is 15 residues long. CDR3 bases: TGTGCCAGCAGCTTGACCAGGAGAGCTAACTATGGCTACACCTTC. Protein sequence: CASSLTRRANYGYTF.

The CDR3 DNA sequence: TGTGCCAGCAGCCAAACGGGAGCGGGGAAAGATACGCAGTATTTT. Translation gives CASSQTGAGKDTQYF. The genes are TRBV3-1 and TRBJ2-3, with 7 bases lining up with TRBD2. The CDR3 consists of 15 residues. The germline CDR1 and CDR2 sequences are LGHDT and YNNKEL (reference sequence). V shed 2 bases, J shed 5 bases, and the junction held 7 bases outside the gene matches.

The table lists this clonotype with a few counts. This chain's CDR3 is CASSLGSPGQGRGELFF. The CDR3 DNA reads TGTGCCAGCAGCTTGGGTTCGCCGGGACAGGGTCGAGGGGAGCTGTTTTTT. The gene calls are TRBV7-2 and TRBJ2-2; TRBD1 aligns across 9 bases. V dropped 3 bases and J dropped 8; count of bases not matched to a gene: 13. From germline, CDR1 is SGHTA and CDR2 FQGNSA. This CDR3 region has 17 residues.

This clonotype was seen many times. The V call is TRBV11-2, the J call TRBJ2-7; no reliable D call. The CDR3 runs 14 residues. Trimming stripped 1 base from V and 7 bases from J, with 14 bases between. Germline V gene lookup returns CDR1 SGHAT and CDR2 FQNNGV. CDR3 region: CASSLGALDVEQYF. The CDR3 bases are TGTGCCAGCAGCTTAGGGGCCCTCGACGTGGAGCAGTACTTC.

The V call is TRBV7-6, the J call TRBJ1-4, with D unresolved. The CDR3 sequence is 16 residues long. In germline, CDR1 is SGHVS, CDR2 FNYEAQ. V gave up 4 bases and J gave up 5 bases, with 17 bases separating them. CDR3: CASSSAAGGYNEKLFF. DNA for the CDR3: TGTGCCAGCAGCTCCGCGGCGGGAGGCTACAATGAAAAACTGTTTTTT.

V is TRBV5-1 and J is TRBJ2-3, with D hard to call. V was trimmed by 6 bases and J by 2 bases, leaving 16 bases between them. This CDR3 is 15 amino acids long. Germline CDR1 and CDR2: SGHRS and YFSETQ. The CDR3 region has the DNA TGCGCCAGCACCCCATGGGCATCTCCCACAGATACGCAGTATTTT. It yields the protein CASTPWASPTDTQYF.

This clonotype has a count of ten or more. The chain employs TRBV28 and TRBJ2-7; tentatively, D is TRBD1 or TRBD2 (5 bases each). Germline CDR1 MDHEN, CDR2 SYDVKM. The length of the CDR3 is 14 residues. V was cut by 2 bases and J by 6 bases, with 14 bases left in between. CDR3 residues: CASSLDVNGGEQYF. The CDR3 DNA sequence: TGTGCCAGCAGTTTAGACGTCAATGGGGGCGAGCAGTACTTC.

This rearrangement joins TRBV7-9 to TRBJ2-1; 10 bases are a match to TRBD1. V was pared by 2 bases and J by 2 bases, with 6 bases of the junction left unmatched. The germline V gene encodes CDR1 SEHNR and CDR2 FQNEAQ (reference sequence). The CDR3 is 17 amino acids. This CDR3 reads CASSLKGGTGAYNEQFF. Here the CDR3 DNA reads TGTGCCAGCAGCTTAAAAGGGGGGACAGGGGCCTACAATGAGCAGTTCTTC. Looking up the rest from reference TRBV7-9 and TRBJ2-1 gives the full variable domain: DTGVSQNPRHKITKRGQNVTFRCDPISEHNRLYWYRQTLGQGPEFLTYFQNEAQLEKSRLLSDRFSAERPKGSFSTLEIQRTEQGDSAMYLCASSLKGGTGAYNEQFFGPGTRLTVL.

V and J are TRBV12-3 or TRBV12-4 and TRBJ1-2; the D is unclear. The CDR3 is 13 amino acids. Trimming removed 8 bases at V and 4 bases at J, with 14 bases between. CDR3 protein: CASRTSALYGYTF. DNA of the CDR3: TGTGCCAGCCGCACCTCCGCGCTCTATGGCTACACCTTC.

The chain has TRBV2 and TRBJ2-7, with a weak D call TRBD2 (6 bases). Trimming cost V 7 bases and J 2 bases, with 12 bases left between them. The CDR3 is made up of 13 amino acids. Germline V CDR1 and CDR2: SNHLY, FYNNEI. CDR3 sequence reads: CASKVGRPYEQYF. The CDR3 DNA is TGTGCCAGCAAGGTGGGGAGGCCCTACGAGCAGTACTTC.

This clonotype showed up many times. J is TRBJ1-6 and V is TRBV5-1; D possibly corresponds to TRBD1 (5 bases). The V end was cut by 4 bases, the J end by 10 bases, with 21 bases between. Germline V CDR1 and CDR2: SGHRS, YFSETQ. CDR3 length equals 16 residues. The CDR3 sequence is CASSQNLGGAGSPLHF. CDR3 in DNA: TGCGCCAGCAGCCAGAACCTGGGGGGAGCAGGGTCACCCCTCCACTTT.

This clonotype was counted only a few times. The chain carries TRBV27 and TRBJ2-7; D may be TRBD1 (6 bases). The ends were cut back, 6 bases at V and 3 bases at J, with 18 bases in the middle. The CDR3 consists of 15 residues. Germline CDR1 reads MNHEY; CDR2 reads SMNVEV (reference sequence). The CDR3 DNA follows: TGTGCCAGCAGCCCCATACACAGGGTTAGCTACGAGCAGTACTTC. This translates into CASSPIHRVSYEQYF.

The V call is TRBV12-3 or TRBV12-4, the J call TRBJ1-1; D ambiguous. The CDR3 runs 12 residues. Trimming cost V 3 bases and J 5 bases, with 7 bases left between them. Here the CDR3 DNA reads TGTGCCAGCAGTTTGATGGAGACTGAAGCTTTCTTT. It codes for CASSLMETEAFF.

This clonotype was detected only a few times. The V gene is TRBV24-1, the J gene TRBJ1-5; 7 nucleotides match TRBD1. The CDR3 totals 13 residues. Trimming took 7 bases from V and 6 from J; bases not matched to a gene: 5. CDR1 KGHDR and CDR2 SFDVKD come from the germline V gene. The CDR3 DNA sequence: TGTGCCACCAGAGCTAACAGGGGTCAGCCCCAGCATTTT. This codes for CATRANRGQPQHF.

This clonotype was observed a few times. The gene calls are TRBV11-2 and TRBJ2-3; D may be TRBD1 (5 bases). The CDR3 sequence is 14 residues long. Germline V lookup: CDR1 SGHAT, CDR2 FQNNGV. V lost 5 bases, J lost 7 bases, and 16 bases lay in between. The CDR3 is CASSHIATANTQYF. CDR3 bases: TGTGCCAGCAGCCACATCGCGACAGCTAATACGCAGTATTTT. Drawing the rest from reference TRBV11-2 and TRBJ2-3, the complete variable domain is EAGVAQSPRYKIIEKRQSVAFWCNPISGHATLYWYQQILGQGPKLLIQFQNNGVVDDSQLPKDRFSAERLKGVDSTLKIQPAKLEDSAVYLCASSHIATANTQYFGPGTRLTVL.

This clonotype has just a few counts. The V call is TRBV29-1, the J call TRBJ2-1; D possibly corresponds to TRBD2 (5 bases). V dropped 5 bases and J dropped 2 bases, with 13 bases sitting between them. Germline V gives CDR1 SQVTM, CDR2 ANQGSEA. The CDR3 length is 14 residues. The CDR3 nucleotides read TGCAGCGTTCGGGGAAGGACCCCCTACAATGAGCAGTTCTTC. Its protein is CSVRGRTPYNEQFF.